The 15 T cell receptor beta chains below were found in one sample sequenced in a study of CD8+ T cells in alopecia areata. Treatment given: oral pan-JAK inhibitor, 5-10 mg twice daily. Extracted RNA was reverse transcribed into cDNA, the sequencing template. Produced via immunoSEQ multiplex PCR; TCRdb's table is partial and in-frame only. Of just over 150,000 clones listed, under 70% are singletons. The specimen was CD4+ T cells sorted from blood, collected at week 4, from a patient treated with tofacitinib. All receptors come from a human donor with alopecia areata.

The gene calls are TRBV5-1 and TRBJ1-4; no clear D gene. From germline, CDR1 is SGHRS and CDR2 YFSETQ. Trimming shortened V by 1 base and J by 0 bases, and 4 bases separated the two germline ends. The CDR3 contains 14 residues. CDR3 sequence (DNA): TGCGCCAGCAGCTTGCTATCAACTAATGAAAAACTGTTTTTT. Residues: CASSLLSTNEKLFF.

The chain combines TRBV5-1 with TRBJ2-1; TRBD2 matches at 9 bases. From germline, CDR1 is SGHRS and CDR2 YFSETQ. This CDR3 contains 17 residues. Trimming at V came to 2 bases and at J to 5 bases, leaving 11 bases not matched to a gene. CDR3: CASSFGNWLAGNNEQFF. CDR3 nucleotides: TGCGCCAGCAGCTTCGGGAACTGGCTAGCGGGGAACAATGAGCAGTTCTTC.

This clone occurred once. This chain connects TRBV5-1 to TRBJ2-7; D gene unclear. The CDR3 is made up of 15 amino acids. The V end was cut by 4 bases, the J end by 1 base, with 15 bases between. Germline CDR1 reads SGHRS; CDR2 reads YFSETQ. The CDR3 sequence: CASSLATALSYEQYF. CDR3 nucleotide sequence: TGCGCCAGCAGCCTCGCGACGGCCTTGTCCTACGAGCAGTACTTC.

This clone has only a few counts. This CDR3 reads CSSSKGAETEAFF. CDR3 nucleotide sequence: TGCAGCTCAAGCAAGGGGGCTGAGACTGAAGCTTTCTTT. The chain couples TRBV29-1 to TRBJ1-1; 7 nucleotides match TRBD1. The CDR3 runs to 13 residues. Trimming at V came to 8 bases and at J to 5 bases, leaving 11 bases not matched to a gene. The V gene's germline CDR1 is SQVTM and CDR2 ANQGSEA.

The chain couples TRBV7-3 to TRBJ1-2; D gene ambiguous. CDR1 and CDR2 (germline): SGHTA, FQGTGA. Trimming stripped 3 bases from V and 2 bases from J, with 7 bases between. CDR3 length equals 13 residues. CDR3 region: CASSFDGNYGYTF. In nucleotides, the CDR3 is TGTGCCAGCAGCTTCGATGGGAACTATGGCTACACCTTC.

This clone was observed once. V is TRBV30 and J is TRBJ2-5; 10 bases are a match to TRBD2. The CDR3 length is 17 residues. The germline V gene encodes CDR1 GTSNPN and CDR2 SVGIG (reference sequence). V gave up 4 bases and J gave up 5 bases; unmatched junction bases: 16. The CDR3 DNA reads TGTGCCTGGACCCTACCTCTGACTAGCGGGTTTTTGGAGACCCAGTACTTC. This encodes CAWTLPLTSGFLETQYF.

This rearrangement joins TRBV29-1 to TRBJ2-5; D remains unclear. The CDR3 sequence is 14 residues long. The V end lost 4 bases, the J end lost 2 bases, and 14 bases lay between the germline ends. In germline, CDR1 is SQVTM, CDR2 ANQGSEA. In DNA, the CDR3 is TGCAGCGTTGTGCTCCCCCAGGCGCAAGAGACCCAGTACTTC. Protein product: CSVVLPQAQETQYF.

J is TRBJ1-2 and V is TRBV4-1; TRBD1 is a possible D gene (6 bases). CDR1 is MGHRA and CDR2 is YSYEKL in the germline V gene. The length of the CDR3 is 12 residues. V lost 1 base to trimming and J lost 11 bases, with 11 bases between them. The CDR3, as DNA: TGCGCCAGCAGCCAAGGGGGACACCCATACACCTTC. It is translated as CASSQGGHPYTF.

A few counts support this clone. V and J are TRBV25-1 and TRBJ1-2; D is uncertain. The germline V gene has CDR1 MGHDK and CDR2 SYGVNS. The CDR3 loop spans 10 amino acids. The CDR3 protein is CASWDYGYTF. CDR3 coding DNA: TGTGCATCTTGGGACTATGGCTACACCTTC.

The J gene is TRBJ1-6, the V gene TRBV27; a possible D gene is TRBD1 (6 bases). Germline V gene lookup returns CDR1 MNHEY and CDR2 SMNVEV (reference sequence). The V and J ends lost 3 bases and 4 bases respectively, with 10 bases between them. The CDR3 has 15 residues. The CDR3 reads CASSFRGGYNSPLHF. Written as DNA, the CDR3 is TGTGCCAGCAGTTTCAGGGGCGGGTATAATTCACCCCTCCACTTT.

V is TRBV29-1 and J is TRBJ1-1; no reliable D call. CDR1 and CDR2 (germline): SQVTM, ANQGSEA. The length of the CDR3 is 13 residues. V was trimmed by 2 bases and J by 2 bases, leaving 9 bases between them. For the CDR3, the DNA is TGCAGCGTTGAAAGGATCAGTAACACTGAAGCTTTCTTT. Translation gives CSVERISNTEAFF.

The chain links TRBV4-2 to TRBJ2-3, with D unclear. V lost 0 bases to trimming and J lost 2 bases, with 3 bases between them. Looked up from germline, CDR1 is LGHNA and CDR2 is YNFKEQ. CDR3 length: 13 amino acids. The CDR3 region is CASSQEDTDTQYF. DNA of the CDR3: TGTGCCAGCAGCCAAGAGGACACAGATACGCAGTATTTT.

The CDR3 nucleotides are TGTGCCAGCAGTCAGAGGAATCAGCCCCAGCATTTT. It is translated as CASSQRNQPQHF. The rearrangement links TRBV6-5 to TRBJ1-5, with unresolved D. V was pared by 5 bases and J by 4 bases, with 6 bases between. This CDR3 spans 12 amino acids. Germline CDR1 is MNHEY and CDR2 is SVGAGI.

The chain couples TRBV7-9 to TRBJ2-3; TRBD2 agrees at 9 bases. CDR1 and CDR2 from the germline V gene are SEHNR and FQNEAQ (reference sequence). The ends lost 2 bases at V and 3 bases at J; junction bases unmatched: 6. The CDR3 sequence is 16 residues long. This chain's CDR3 is CASSLLAGGPTDTQYF. The CDR3 DNA follows: TGTGCCAGCAGCTTATTGGCGGGGGGGCCAACAGATACGCAGTATTTT.

V and J are TRBV20-1 and TRBJ2-5, with unresolved D. The CDR3 consists of 11 residues. Germline CDR1 DFQATT, CDR2 SNEGSKA (reference sequence). The V end lost 6 bases, the J end lost 3 bases, and 8 bases lay between the germline ends. DNA for the CDR3: TGCAGTGCCAACGCGGAAGAGACCCAGTACTTC. This gives the protein CSANAEETQYF.